The 26 T cell receptor beta chains listed next were all sequenced from one sample in a study of shared T cell receptors in the human thymus. Sequencing used immunoSEQ multiplex PCR; TCRdb keeps in-frame clones, though not all of them. Altogether hundreds of thousands of clones are present, roughly 94% being singletons, with the ten largest covering approximately 0.02%. The sample was thymocytes. The receptors come from a human donor.

The chain combines TRBV4-2 with TRBJ2-7; D is possibly TRBD2 (5 bases). The germline V gene has CDR1 LGHNA and CDR2 YNFKEQ. This CDR3 region has 14 residues. V was pared by 1 base and J by 0 bases, with 7 bases between. The CDR3 sequence: CASSQGRISYEQYF. In DNA, the CDR3 is TGTGCCAGCAGCCAAGGGAGGATCTCCTACGAGCAGTACTTC.

The chain recombines TRBV27 with TRBJ1-3; the D is unclear. The CDR3 sequence is 17 residues long. Germline lookup yields CDR1 MNHEY and CDR2 SMNVEV (reference sequence). Trimming pared 5 bases from V and 4 bases from J, leaving 21 bases between. The CDR3 DNA reads as TGTGCCAGCAGTGAGAAAAACCCGGGTCCGGTGGGAAACACCATATATTTT. Protein sequence: CASSEKNPGPVGNTIYF.

The gene calls are TRBV28 and TRBJ2-3, with 8 bases aligning to TRBD2. This CDR3 comprises 16 residues. Germline V gives CDR1 MDHEN, CDR2 SYDVKM. V lost 7 bases and J lost 6; bases outside the gene matches: 15. CDR3 in DNA: TGTGCCAGCACTCAAGGAGCGGGAGTCATCGGGGATACGCAGTATTTT. Translated: CASTQGAGVIGDTQYF.

The chain recombines TRBV7-9 with TRBJ2-2, with D unresolved. Per the germline V gene, CDR1 is SEHNR and CDR2 is FQNEAQ (reference sequence). V lost 6 bases to trimming and J lost 0 bases, with 14 bases between them. This CDR3 comprises 16 residues. CDR3 protein: CASSFAPTSNTGELFF. Here the CDR3 DNA reads TGTGCCAGCAGTTTTGCGCCGACCTCGAACACCGGGGAGCTGTTTTTT.

The chain uses TRBV5-5 and TRBJ2-7; TRBD2 might be the D (5 bases). Germline CDR1 and CDR2: SGHKS and YYEKEE (reference sequence). V was trimmed by 7 bases and J by 3 bases, leaving 11 bases between them. CDR3 length: 12 residues. Here the CDR3 DNA reads TGTGCCAGCGTCGGGGAAAACTACGAGCAGTACTTC. Translating it yields CASVGENYEQYF.

The J gene is TRBJ1-1, the V gene TRBV7-9; a weak D match, TRBD1 (5 bases). The CDR3 runs 17 residues. V lost 1 base and J lost 0, with 15 bases in between. Germline V gene lookup returns CDR1 SEHNR and CDR2 FQNEAQ (reference sequence). As DNA, the CDR3 is TGTGCCAGCAGCTTAGTTTCTCACGGGGGAATGAACACTGAAGCTTTCTTT. Residues: CASSLVSHGGMNTEAFF.

This clone has a single count. The chain recombines TRBV27 with TRBJ2-3, with a tentative D call TRBD1 (5 bases). The CDR3 length is 13 residues. Trimming pared 6 bases from V and 1 base from J, leaving 8 bases between. CDR1 and CDR2 (germline): MNHEY, SMNVEV (reference sequence). CDR3 coding DNA: TGTGCCAGCAGGCTACAGGGCACAGATACGCAGTATTTT. This encodes CASRLQGTDTQYF.

This chain links TRBV2 with TRBJ1-3; perhaps TRBD1 as D (5 bases). CDR1 is SNHLY, CDR2 FYNNEI, per germline. This CDR3 is 17 amino acids long. Trimming took 4 bases from V and 4 from J, leaving 20 bases between them. In DNA, the CDR3 is TGTGCCAGCAGTGGGGGTTGGAGGACTCGGGACGGAAACACCATATATTTT. It yields the protein CASSGGWRTRDGNTIYF.

The genes are TRBV6-4 and TRBJ1-1; D might be TRBD1 (5 bases). Germline CDR1 reads MRHNA; CDR2 reads SNTAGT. Trimming cost V 3 bases and J 0 bases, with 8 bases left between them. This CDR3 has 14 amino acids. The CDR3 reads CASSDGGMNTEAFF. CDR3 bases: TGTGCCAGCAGTGATGGGGGAATGAACACTGAAGCTTTCTTT.

This clone was counted a few times. V gene TRBV19 combines with J gene TRBJ1-1; TRBD1 is a possible D gene (5 bases). The CDR3 is 15 residues long. Deletions cut 3 bases from V and 4 bases from J, with 15 bases between. CDR1 and CDR2 (germline): LNHDA, SQIVND (reference sequence). The DNA for the CDR3 is TGTGCCAGTAGTATTCCCTACCGGGACTTCACTGAAGCTTTCTTT. Amino acids: CASSIPYRDFTEAFF.

The chain joins TRBV9 to TRBJ1-2; 7 bases fit TRBD1. V lost 0 bases to trimming and J lost 9 bases; unmatched junction nucleotides: 8. This CDR3 comprises 14 residues. Per the germline V gene, CDR1 is SGDLS and CDR2 is YYNGEE. DNA of the CDR3: TGTGCCAGCAGCGTAGGCTCTCAGGGGGGAAGCTACACCTTC. This encodes CASSVGSQGGSYTF.

This clone appeared a few times. The V gene is TRBV2, the J gene TRBJ2-7; a weak D match, TRBD2 (6 bases). V was shortened by 10 bases and J by 5 bases, with 21 bases between the two germline ends. CDR1 is SNHLY, CDR2 FYNNEI, per germline. This CDR3 is 14 amino acids long. CDR3 DNA sequence: TGTGCCAACCCGGCGGGGCTTCTAGCCCACGAGCAGTACTTC. Its translation: CANPAGLLAHEQYF.

V is TRBV28 and J is TRBJ1-5; D uncertain. CDR3 length: 16 residues. The germline gives CDR1 MDHEN, CDR2 SYDVKM. V lost 5 bases and J 2 bases, leaving 16 bases between the germline ends. CDR3 protein: CASSPTRPVGNQPQHF. For the CDR3, the DNA is TGTGCCAGCAGTCCGACGCGGCCTGTGGGCAATCAGCCCCAGCATTTT.

The V and J genes are TRBV5-4 and TRBJ2-3; 12 nucleotides line up with TRBD2. This CDR3 comprises 20 residues. The ends lost 5 bases at V and 0 bases at J; junction bases unmatched: 16. The germline gives CDR1 SGHNT, CDR2 YYREEE (reference sequence). The CDR3 bases are TGTGCCAGCAGGGCCCCCAGGGGACTAGCGGGCCCAACTAGCACAGATACGCAGTATTTT. Its translation is CASRAPRGLAGPTSTDTQYF.

This sequence joins TRBV6-5 and TRBJ1-1; D call uncertain. From germline, CDR1 is MNHEY and CDR2 SVGAGI. This CDR3 has 16 residues. The germline V and J ends were trimmed by 0 bases and 1 base, with 12 bases remaining between them. The CDR3 nucleotides read TGTGCCAGCAGTTACTCCCCCTCGGGGTCGAACACTGAAGCTTTCTTT. This sequence encodes CASSYSPSGSNTEAFF.

V usage is TRBV5-8 and J usage is TRBJ2-7; perhaps D is TRBD1 or TRBD2 (5 bases each). This CDR3 has 13 residues. The germline V gene encodes CDR1 SGHTS and CDR2 YDEGEE. V was trimmed by 10 bases and J by 6 bases, leaving 20 bases between them. The CDR3 bases are TGTGCCCAACCCGGGACCACGGGCCTCGAGCAGTACTTC. It is translated as CAQPGTTGLEQYF.

The rearrangement joins TRBV5-4 to TRBJ2-1, with TRBD1 identical over 9 bases. Germline-derived CDR1 and CDR2 are SGHNT and YYREEE (reference sequence). The CDR3 is made up of 17 amino acids. V lost 4 bases and J lost 0; bases outside the gene matches: 8. DNA for the CDR3: TGTGCCAGCAGCCTGGGACAGGGAGAAGGCTCCTACAATGAGCAGTTCTTC. Translated: CASSLGQGEGSYNEQFF. Drawing the rest from reference TRBV5-4 and TRBJ2-1, the complete variable domain is ETGVTQSPTHLIKTRGQQVTLRCSSQSGHNTVSWYQQALGQGPQFIFQYYREEENGRGNFPPRFSGLQFPNYSSELNVNALELDDSALYLCASSLGQGEGSYNEQFFGPGTRLTVL.

V and J are TRBV27 and TRBJ2-7; 8 nucleotides agree with TRBD2. The CDR3 contains 17 residues. Germline CDR1 MNHEY, CDR2 SMNVEV (reference sequence). V dropped 5 bases and J dropped 1; count of bases not matched to a gene: 13. The CDR3 bases are TGTGCCAGCAGTCCGCCAAGGGGGAAGCGGGGGTCCTACGAGCAGTACTTC. Translation gives CASSPPRGKRGSYEQYF.

The rearrangement links TRBV7-2 to TRBJ2-7; weak D call: TRBD2 (7 bases). CDR1 SGHTA and CDR2 FQGNSA come from the germline V gene. V was cut by 1 base and J by 5 bases, with 18 bases left in between. The CDR3 loop spans 16 amino acids. In DNA form, the CDR3 reads TGTGCCAGCAGCTTAGTTGGGGGGGGCGCGGGGAACGAGCAGTACTTC. As protein: CASSLVGGGAGNEQYF.

V gene TRBV7-8 combines with J gene TRBJ2-7; 8 bases map to TRBD2. Germline CDR1 SGHVS, CDR2 FQNEAQ. The CDR3 has 13 residues. V was clipped by 8 bases and J by 4 bases; unmatched bases: 7. The CDR3 DNA is TGTGCCAGCCGCCTGACTAGCGCGTACGAGCAGTACTTC. It translates to CASRLTSAYEQYF.

V and J are TRBV19 and TRBJ2-6; TRBD1 matches 9 bases. Germline-derived CDR1 and CDR2 are LNHDA and SQIVND (reference sequence). The V gene end was trimmed by 5 bases and the J gene end by 4 bases; junction bases not matched to a gene: 6. This CDR3 is 16 amino acids long. DNA for the CDR3: TGTGCCAGTAGTCCGGGACAGGGTACCGGGGCCAACGTCCTGACTTTC. Encoded protein: CASSPGQGTGANVLTF.

V gene TRBV5-1 combines with J gene TRBJ1-1, with D maybe TRBD1 (6 bases). This CDR3 contains 14 residues. CDR1 SGHRS and CDR2 YFSETQ come from the germline V gene. With 1 base removed from V and 4 bases from J, the gap between germline ends came to 11 bases. The CDR3 nucleotides read TGCGCCAGCAGCTTGTACAGGGAGGTCACTGAAGCTTTCTTT. This gives the protein CASSLYREVTEAFF.

This chain joins TRBV4-1 and TRBJ2-7; D possibly corresponds to TRBD2 (5 bases). CDR3 length equals 14 residues. CDR1 and CDR2 from the germline V gene are MGHRA and YSYEKL. The germline V and J ends were trimmed by 1 base and 0 bases, with 7 bases remaining between them. The CDR3 spells CASSQGLASYEQYF. The CDR3 DNA reads TGCGCCAGCAGCCAAGGGCTAGCCTCCTACGAGCAGTACTTC.

This chain uses TRBV19 with TRBJ1-1, with unresolved D. Germline V gene data show CDR1 as LNHDA and CDR2 as SQIVND (reference sequence). The CDR3 consists of 13 residues. With 6 bases removed from V and 4 bases from J, the gap between germline ends came to 12 bases. CDR3 nucleotide sequence: TGTGCCAGTAGGATAACAGAGGGCACTGAAGCTTTCTTT. It translates to CASRITEGTEAFF.

V and J are TRBV15 and TRBJ2-7; 7 bases match TRBD2. This CDR3 has 15 residues. V lost 0 bases, J lost 1 base, and 3 bases stayed unmatched. Per the germline V gene, CDR1 is LNHNV and CDR2 is YYDKDF (reference sequence). The CDR3 DNA reads TGTGCCACCAGCAGAGACCGCGGGAGTTCCTACGAGCAGTACTTC. Encoded protein: CATSRDRGSSYEQYF. Complete variable domain (other parts from reference TRBV15 and TRBJ2-7): DAMVIQNPRYQVTQFGKPVTLSCSQTLNHNVMYWYQQKSSQAPKLLFHYYDKDFNNEADTPDNFQSRRPNTSFCFLDIRSPGLGDTAMYLCATSRDRGSSYEQYFGPGTRLTVT.

This clone was detected once. V usage is TRBV10-1 and J usage is TRBJ2-1; 15 bases align to TRBD2. Germline CDR1 WNHNN, CDR2 SYGVQD (reference sequence). V was clipped by 0 bases and J by 2 bases; unmatched bases: 5. This CDR3 comprises 19 residues. In DNA form, the CDR3 reads TGCGCCAGCAGTGAGTCGAGGACTAGCGGGAGGGTAGCCTACAATGAGCAGTTCTTC. Its translation is CASSESRTSGRVAYNEQFF.